Each of the 32 T cell receptor beta chains below was sequenced from the same sample in a study of T cell repertoires in cytomegalovirus infection. From the reads, TCRdb called clonotypes with MiXCR, one entry per CDR3 protein. The repertoire consists of 45,000 to 75,000 distinct CDR3 sequences, with around 30% occurring once and the leading ten covering roughly two thirds. These TCRs are of unknown antigen specificity. The sequenced material came from PBMCs, sequenced either directly or after in vitro stimulation (not recorded which). All receptors come from a human donor in good health (CMV status not recorded). Some clones in this sample may be carry-over from other donors' samples.

There are many counts of this clonotype. The V and J genes are TRBV5-6 and TRBJ2-3; D may be TRBD1 (5 bases). Germline V CDR1 and CDR2: SGHDT, YYEEEE. With 1 base removed from V and 2 bases from J, the gap between germline ends came to 17 bases. The CDR3 has 17 amino acids. The CDR3 nucleotides are TGTGCCAGCAGCTTGTCATCCGCCAGGGCGCTCACAGATACGCAGTATTTT. Translated: CASSLSSARALTDTQYF.

The gene calls are TRBV5-6 and TRBJ1-2, with D unresolved. Germline V lookup: CDR1 SGHDT, CDR2 YYEEEE. V was shortened by 1 base and J by 8 bases, with 9 bases between the two germline ends. The CDR3 sequence is 12 residues long. This chain's CDR3 is CASSLTVGGYTF. The CDR3 DNA sequence: TGTGCCAGCAGCTTGACGGTGGGGGGCTACACCTTC.

This clonotype was seen a handful of times. The chain carries TRBV5-4 and TRBJ1-2; D unclear. The germline V gene encodes CDR1 SGHNT and CDR2 YYREEE (reference sequence). CDR3 length equals 12 residues. The V end lost 7 bases, the J end lost 0 bases, and 7 bases lay between the germline ends. The CDR3 loop is CASSEANYGYTF. CDR3 DNA sequence: TGTGCCAGCTCGGAGGCTAACTATGGCTACACCTTC.

This sequence joins TRBV7-6 and TRBJ2-3; no definite D call. Trimming shortened V by 2 bases and J by 5 bases, and 8 bases separated the two germline ends. This CDR3 comprises 13 residues. Germline V CDR1 and CDR2: SGHVS, FNYEAQ. CDR3 loop: CASSLNSLDTQYF. CDR3 in DNA: TGTGCCAGCAGCTTAAACAGCTTAGATACGCAGTATTTT. The full variable domain, in which reference TRBV7-6 and TRBJ2-3 provide the parts outside the CDR3, is GAGVSQSPRYKVTKRGQDVALRCDPISGHVSLYWYRQALGQGPEFLTYFNYEAQQDKSGLPNDRFSAERPEGSISTLTIQRTEQRDSAMYRCASSLNSLDTQYFGPGTRLTVL.

The chain recombines TRBV15 with TRBJ1-2, with TRBD1 as a possible D gene (5 bases). CDR3 length: 15 residues. The germline V gene encodes CDR1 LNHNV and CDR2 YYDKDF (reference sequence). With 3 bases removed from V and 3 bases from J, the gap between germline ends came to 14 bases. The CDR3 sequence: CATSSYPGTDYGYTF. CDR3 coding DNA: TGTGCCACCAGCAGTTACCCCGGGACTGACTATGGCTACACCTTC. The whole variable domain, remainder taken from reference TRBV15 and TRBJ1-2, is DAMVIQNPRYQVTQFGKPVTLSCSQTLNHNVMYWYQQKSSQAPKLLFHYYDKDFNNEADTPDNFQSRRPNTSFCFLDIRSPGLGDTAMYLCATSSYPGTDYGYTFGSGTRLTVV.

This chain links TRBV15 with TRBJ2-2; D possibly corresponds to TRBD1 (6 bases). This CDR3 is built from 13 residues. Per germline, CDR1 LNHNV and CDR2 YYDKDF (reference sequence). V was shortened by 7 bases and J by 9 bases, with 15 bases between the two germline ends. This chain's CDR3 is CATTSVRGRELFF. In nucleotides, the CDR3 is TGTGCCACCACCTCGGTGAGGGGGAGGGAGCTGTTTTTT. The variable domain in full, completed from reference TRBV15 and TRBJ2-2, reads DAMVIQNPRYQVTQFGKPVTLSCSQTLNHNVMYWYQQKSSQAPKLLFHYYDKDFNNEADTPDNFQSRRPNTSFCFLDIRSPGLGDTAMYLCATTSVRGRELFFGEGSRLTVL.

The chain is built from TRBV7-9 and TRBJ1-1; D gene uncertain. Germline-derived CDR1 and CDR2 are SEHNR and FQNEAQ (reference sequence). The CDR3 is 11 amino acids. The V end lost 5 bases, the J end lost 9 bases, and 10 bases lay between the germline ends. Here the CDR3 DNA reads TGTGCCAGCAGCGTGGGTATCAAAGCTTTCTTT. Translated: CASSVGIKAFF.

The gene calls are TRBV27 and TRBJ2-4, with D perhaps matching TRBD2 (6 bases). V lost 6 bases to trimming and J lost 3 bases, with 12 bases between them. This CDR3 is 14 amino acids long. The germline V gene has CDR1 MNHEY and CDR2 SMNVEV (reference sequence). CDR3 in amino acids: CASRGTRGKNIQYF. CDR3 in DNA: TGTGCCAGCAGGGGGACTCGAGGCAAAAACATTCAGTACTTC.

The rearrangement links TRBV6-6 to TRBJ2-7; perhaps TRBD2 as D (6 bases). Per germline, CDR1 MNHNY and CDR2 SVGAGI (reference sequence). Between the trimmed V and J ends, which lost 8 bases and 6 bases, there was a span of 11 bases. The CDR3 sequence is 11 residues long. The DNA of the CDR3 is TGTGCCAGCCTGCGGGGAGGCGAGCAGTACTTC. It translates to CASLRGGEQYF.

The V and J genes are TRBV7-4 and TRBJ2-3; D possibly corresponds to TRBD1 (6 bases). V lost 7 bases, J lost 0 bases, and 14 bases lay in between. Germline CDR1 SGHVT, CDR2 SQSDAQ. This CDR3 comprises 15 residues. The CDR3 DNA reads TGTGCCAGCACCACAAGACAGGCTAGCACAGATACGCAGTATTTT. Amino acid sequence: CASTTRQASTDTQYF.

The V gene is TRBV12-3 or TRBV12-4, the J gene TRBJ2-1; unclear D gene. Trimming cost V 3 bases and J 5 bases, with 11 bases left between them. The CDR3 has 14 amino acids. The CDR3 reads CASSLYRANNEQFF. The CDR3 bases are TGTGCCAGCAGTTTGTATCGAGCGAACAATGAGCAGTTCTTC.

The chain links TRBV2 to TRBJ2-1; 13 bases match TRBD2. This CDR3 has 16 residues. Trimming took 6 bases from V and 8 from J; bases not matched to a gene: 10. The V gene's germline CDR1 is SNHLY and CDR2 FYNNEI. CDR3 in amino acids: CASSETGTSGVYEQFF. The CDR3 DNA sequence: TGTGCCAGCAGCGAAACCGGGACTAGCGGGGTGTATGAGCAGTTCTTC.

This rearrangement joins TRBV20-1 to TRBJ1-6; 7 bases align to TRBD1. CDR1 is DFQATT, CDR2 SNEGSKA, per germline (reference sequence). The CDR3 is 15 amino acids. The J segment lost 9 bases and the V segment lost 0 bases, leaving 8 bases of the junction unmatched. The CDR3 DNA sequence: TGCAGTGCTAGAGAACCCGACAGGGTGGTTTCACCCCTCCACTTT. Its protein product is CSAREPDRVVSPLHF.

The chain uses TRBV3-1 and TRBJ2-7; 7 nucleotides align to TRBD2. In germline, CDR1 is LGHDT, CDR2 YNNKEL (reference sequence). The CDR3 is 14 residues long. With 1 base clipped from V and 7 bases from J, the junction kept 7 bases outside the gene matches. The CDR3 sequence: CASSQGLAVREQYF. The CDR3 region has the DNA TGTGCCAGCAGCCAAGGTCTAGCGGTAAGGGAGCAGTACTTC.

This chain connects TRBV7-9 to TRBJ2-5, with D uncertain. The V gene lost 5 bases and the J gene lost 4 bases, with 11 bases spanning the gap. Germline V CDR1 and CDR2: SEHNR, FQNEAQ (reference sequence). CDR3 length: 13 amino acids. CDR3 DNA: TGTGCCAGCAGCAGGGAACCATTAGAGACCCAGTACTTC. This encodes CASSREPLETQYF.

This clonotype was counted only a few times. The genes are TRBV7-6 and TRBJ2-5, with TRBD2 identical over 7 bases. The CDR3 totals 15 residues. The J segment lost 1 base and the V segment lost 3 bases, leaving 5 bases of the junction unmatched. Per germline, CDR1 SGHVS and CDR2 FNYEAQ. As DNA, the CDR3 is TGTGCCAGCAGCTTTTCCGCTAGCGGCCAAGAGACCCAGTACTTC. This gives the protein CASSFSASGQETQYF.

This chain joins TRBV7-9 and TRBJ2-3, with D unresolved. The V end lost 7 bases, the J end lost 6 bases, and 11 bases lay between the germline ends. This CDR3 is 12 amino acids long. Germline-derived CDR1 and CDR2 are SEHNR and FQNEAQ (reference sequence). As DNA, the CDR3 is TGTGCCAGCATCCAACTCTACGATACGCAGTATTTT. Amino acids: CASIQLYDTQYF.

This clonotype was detected ten times or more. The chain couples TRBV7-2 to TRBJ1-1, with D possibly TRBD1 on 5 matching bases. This CDR3 is built from 13 residues. The germline V gene encodes CDR1 SGHTA and CDR2 FQGNSA. V dropped 5 bases and J dropped 2 bases, with 9 bases sitting between them. The CDR3 DNA follows: TGTGCCAGCAGCGTCGGACACAACACTGAAGCTTTCTTT. It is translated as CASSVGHNTEAFF.

In DNA form, the CDR3 reads TGTGCCAGCAGGAAGCTAGGGGGTCGGGCGAATGGCTACACCTTC. Its translation is CASRKLGGRANGYTF. The rearrangement joins TRBV13 to TRBJ1-2, with a possible D match to TRBD1 (6 bases). Germline assignment: CDR1 PRHDT and CDR2 FYEKMQ (reference sequence). This CDR3 contains 15 residues. V gave up 6 bases and J gave up 6 bases, with 20 bases separating them.

The chain recombines TRBV20-1 with TRBJ2-4; 9 positions agree with TRBD1. This CDR3 region has 12 residues. V dropped 7 bases and J dropped 11; count of bases not matched to a gene: 9. In germline, CDR1 is DFQATT, CDR2 SNEGSKA (reference sequence). CDR3 loop: CSGGQGWGVQYF. CDR3 in DNA: TGCAGTGGTGGACAGGGGTGGGGGGTTCAGTACTTC.

J is TRBJ1-2 and V is TRBV7-8, with a tentative D call TRBD1 (6 bases). Looked up from germline, CDR1 is SGHVS and CDR2 is FQNEAQ. CDR3 length: 14 residues. Trimming took 4 bases from V and 4 from J, leaving 13 bases between them. The CDR3 DNA follows: TGTGCCAGCAGCTCGGGACACGCTTTCTATGGCTACACCTTC. It specifies CASSSGHAFYGYTF.

The rearrangement joins TRBV6-1 to TRBJ1-1, with D unresolved. Germline CDR1 and CDR2: MNHNS and SASEGT. This CDR3 has 15 residues. V was shortened by 6 bases and J by 4 bases, with 18 bases between the two germline ends. CDR3 sequence reads: CASSSMNSPATEAFF. For the CDR3, the DNA is TGTGCCAGCAGCTCTATGAACAGCCCGGCCACTGAAGCTTTCTTT.

This chain links TRBV7-6 with TRBJ1-3; D unresolved. The CDR3 totals 18 residues. Germline V gives CDR1 SGHVS, CDR2 FNYEAQ. The V and J ends lost 5 bases and 0 bases respectively, with 20 bases between them. The chain's CDR3 is CASSATDPVRSSGNTIYF. In DNA, the CDR3 is TGTGCCAGCAGCGCCACGGACCCAGTTCGATCCTCTGGAAACACCATATATTTT.

The V gene is TRBV26, the J gene TRBJ1-2; the D call TRBD1 from the table was never checked on the DNA. TRBV26 is deemed a pseudogene. There are 17 residues in the CDR3. The chain's CDR3 is CASSSIESGTGVNGYTF. As DNA, the CDR3 is TGTGCCAGCAGTTCTATCGAATCCGGGACAGGGGTAAATGGCTACACCTTC.

This clonotype was found many times. The V gene is TRBV27, the J gene TRBJ2-5, with D perhaps matching TRBD2 (6 bases). Germline V CDR1 and CDR2: MNHEY, SMNVEV (reference sequence). V lost 2 bases and J lost 4, with 8 bases in between. This CDR3 is built from 13 residues. CDR3 in amino acids: CASSLVGGETQYF. The CDR3 nucleotides read TGTGCCAGCAGTTTAGTGGGGGGAGAGACCCAGTACTTC.

The chain recombines TRBV7-8 with TRBJ2-3; tentatively, D is TRBD2 (6 bases). The CDR3 has 15 amino acids. From germline, CDR1 is SGHVS and CDR2 FQNEAQ. The V and J ends lost 4 bases and 4 bases respectively, with 15 bases between them. This chain's CDR3 is CASSYAWGVADTQYF. The CDR3 DNA reads as TGTGCCAGCAGCTACGCGTGGGGGGTGGCAGATACGCAGTATTTT. Full variable domain (remainder filled in from reference TRBV7-8 and TRBJ2-3): GAGVSQSPRYKVAKRGQDVALRCDPISGHVSLFWYQQALGQGPEFLTYFQNEAQLDKSGLPSDRFFAERPEGSVSTLKIQRTQQEDSAVYLCASSYAWGVADTQYFGPGTRLTVL.

The chain recombines TRBV5-1 with TRBJ1-1, with no clear D. The CDR3 sequence is 12 residues long. V lost 3 bases and J lost 7, with 10 bases in between. CDR1 and CDR2 (germline): SGHRS, YFSETQ. The CDR3 protein is CASSYDRGEAFF. The CDR3 DNA follows: TGCGCCAGCAGCTACGACCGGGGTGAAGCTTTCTTT.

This rearrangement joins TRBV5-4 to TRBJ2-6; D remains unclear. V shed 0 bases and J shed 0 bases, with 10 bases lying between them. The V gene's germline CDR1 is SGHNT and CDR2 YYREEE (reference sequence). This CDR3 has 17 residues. CDR3 in DNA: TGTGCCAGCAGCTTGGCGGGTCGCCGCTCTGGGGCCAACGTCCTGACTTTC. It translates to CASSLAGRRSGANVLTF.

This clonotype was detected many times. This rearrangement joins TRBV7-8 to TRBJ1-2; tentative D call: TRBD1 (5 bases). This CDR3 is built from 16 residues. Trimming left V 5 bases short and J 5 bases short, with 21 bases between. Germline loops: CDR1 SGHVS, CDR2 FQNEAQ. The CDR3 reads CASSERQGNREYGYTF. As DNA, the CDR3 is TGTGCCAGCAGCGAACGGCAGGGAAATAGAGAGTATGGCTACACCTTC.

V gene TRBV27 combines with J gene TRBJ2-7; maybe TRBD2 (6 bases). The length of the CDR3 is 16 residues. Germline lookup yields CDR1 MNHEY and CDR2 SMNVEV (reference sequence). V lost 5 bases to trimming and J lost 2 bases, with 19 bases between them. This chain's CDR3 is CASSTPAGRLPYEQYF. The CDR3 DNA reads as TGTGCCAGCAGTACCCCCGCGGGGCGTCTCCCCTACGAGCAGTACTTC.

The chain combines TRBV5-1 with TRBJ2-7, with D possibly being TRBD1 (6 bases). Looked up from germline, CDR1 is SGHRS and CDR2 is YFSETQ. Trimming cost V 4 bases and J 5 bases, with 16 bases left between them. CDR3 size: 14 residues. CDR3 residues: CASSLLSGVHEQYF. The CDR3 DNA reads as TGCGCCAGCAGCCTACTCTCAGGGGTCCACGAGCAGTACTTC.

The genes are TRBV11-3 and TRBJ2-5, with D uncertain. The V gene's germline CDR1 is SGHNT and CDR2 YENEEA. V lost 3 bases and J 3 bases, leaving 8 bases between the germline ends. The CDR3 loop spans 13 amino acids. The CDR3 DNA reads TGTGCCAGCAGCTTTGGGGAAAAAGAGACCCAGTACTTC. It translates to CASSFGEKETQYF.